This is a list of T cell receptor beta chains from one sample in a study of PD-L1 blockade in urothelial cancer. TCRdb keeps only in-frame clones here, not all; method: immunoSEQ multiplex PCR. The table shows around 66,000 clones, with 88% occurring only once. Specimen: PBMCs, collected around atezolizumab (anti-PD-L1) treatment. Every receptor here comes from a man aged 55 to 70 with urothelial cancer. CDR3s include the opening cysteine and the closing phenylalanine or tryptophan. A D gene is named only where the DNA matches it firmly. Some rows have no size entry. The others give once, few or many, or a class for an expanded clone.

d_gene: NA
v_gene: TRBV15
j_gene: TRBJ1-4
abundance: NA
CDR3nt: TGTGCCACCAGCAGTGATTGGGGGGCTAATGAAAAACTGTTTTTT
CDR3aa: CATSSDWGANEKLFF

d_gene: NA
v_gene: TRBV18
j_gene: TRBJ2-2
abundance: few
CDR3nt: TGTGCCAGTCGACCGGCGGGTCGCACCGGGGAGCTGTTTTTT
CDR3aa: CASRPAGRTGELFF

d_gene: NA
v_gene: TRBV30
j_gene: TRBJ1-2
abundance: NA
CDR3nt: TGTGCCTGGAGTGGACAGGCTTCTGGCTACACCTTC
CDR3aa: CAWSGQASGYTF

d_gene: TRBD1
v_gene: TRBV25-1
j_gene: TRBJ2-1
abundance: NA
CDR3nt: TGTGCCAGCAGTACCGGGACAGGGATGTACAATGAGCAGTTCTTC
CDR3aa: CASSTGTGMYNEQFF

d_gene: TRBD1
v_gene: TRBV27
j_gene: TRBJ1-2
abundance: NA
CDR3nt: TGTGCCAGCAGCTCGGACAGGACCCGTGGCTACACCTTC
CDR3aa: CASSSDRTRGYTF

d_gene: NA
v_gene: TRBV20-1
j_gene: TRBJ2-1
abundance: NA
CDR3nt: TGCAGTGCACAGAATTACAATGAGCAGTTCTTC
CDR3aa: CSAQNYNEQFF

d_gene: NA
v_gene: TRBV4-2
j_gene: TRBJ2-1
abundance: NA
CDR3nt: TGTGCCAGCAGACGTACTAGGGGGATCTCCTACAATGAGCAGTTCTTC
CDR3aa: CASRRTRGISYNEQFF

d_gene: NA
v_gene: TRBV12-5
j_gene: TRBJ2-4
abundance: NA
CDR3nt: TGTGCTAGTGGTTTAGGGGGTGCCAAAAACATTCAGTACTTC
CDR3aa: CASGLGGAKNIQYF

d_gene: NA
v_gene: TRBV4-1
j_gene: TRBJ1-1
abundance: few
CDR3nt: TGCGCCAGCAGCCAAGATTTCCGGGACACTGAAGCTTTCTTT
CDR3aa: CASSQDFRDTEAFF

d_gene: NA
v_gene: TRBV6-1
j_gene: TRBJ2-7
abundance: NA
CDR3nt: TGTGCCAGTGCACCTCTCGGGGGCTCCTACGAGCAGTACTTC
CDR3aa: CASAPLGGSYEQYF

d_gene: TRBD2
v_gene: TRBV2
j_gene: TRBJ2-7
abundance: NA
CDR3nt: TGTGCCAGCAGTGTACTAGCGGGGGCCCGGTACGAGCAGTACTTC
CDR3aa: CASSVLAGARYEQYF

d_gene: NA
v_gene: TRBV28
j_gene: TRBJ2-7
abundance: NA
CDR3nt: TGTGCCAGCTTTCCAGGGCAGGCCCTCTACGAGCAGTACTTC
CDR3aa: CASFPGQALYEQYF

d_gene: TRBD2
v_gene: TRBV19
j_gene: TRBJ2-1
abundance: few
CDR3nt: TGTGCCAGTAGTTCGATTAGCGGGAGGGAGTACAATGAGCAGTTCTTC
CDR3aa: CASSSISGREYNEQFF

d_gene: TRBD2
v_gene: TRBV6-1
j_gene: TRBJ2-1
abundance: NA
CDR3nt: TGTGCCAGCACCGGGACTAGTGGTAGTGAGCAGTTCTTC
CDR3aa: CASTGTSGSEQFF

d_gene: NA
v_gene: TRBV30
j_gene: TRBJ2-5
abundance: NA
CDR3nt: TGTGCCTGGAGTGGACAGATCGAAGAGACCCAGTACTTC
CDR3aa: CAWSGQIEETQYF

d_gene: NA
v_gene: TRBV6-5
j_gene: TRBJ1-2
abundance: NA
CDR3nt: TGTGCCAGCAGTCCGGGACACGGATTGGTGGGCTACACCTTC
CDR3aa: CASSPGHGLVGYTF

d_gene: NA
v_gene: TRBV18
j_gene: TRBJ1-1
abundance: NA
CDR3nt: TGTGCCAGCTCACCGCCGGGAACAGTGACCACTGAAGCTTTCTTT
CDR3aa: CASSPPGTVTTEAFF

d_gene: TRBD2
v_gene: TRBV5-1
j_gene: TRBJ2-7
abundance: NA
CDR3nt: TGCGCCAGCAGCTTGGTATTAGCGGGCCGCTCCTACGAGCAGTACTTC
CDR3aa: CASSLVLAGRSYEQYF

d_gene: TRBD1
v_gene: TRBV5-1
j_gene: TRBJ2-4
abundance: NA
CDR3nt: TGCGCCAGCAGCTCGACAGGGCGGAACATTCAGTACTTC
CDR3aa: CASSSTGRNIQYF

d_gene: TRBD2
v_gene: TRBV27
j_gene: TRBJ2-7
abundance: NA
CDR3nt: TGTGCCAGCAGTTTAACCCCGGGACTATTTTACGAGCAGTACTTC
CDR3aa: CASSLTPGLFYEQYF

d_gene: TRBD2
v_gene: TRBV6-6
j_gene: TRBJ2-7
abundance: NA
CDR3nt: TGTGCCAGCTCCAGACTAGCGGGAGACCTGTACGAGCAGTACTTC
CDR3aa: CASSRLAGDLYEQYF

d_gene: NA
v_gene: TRBV10-3
j_gene: TRBJ2-2
abundance: NA
CDR3nt: TGTGCCATCAGTGGAACCGGGATAAACACCGGGGAGCTGTTTTTT
CDR3aa: CAISGTGINTGELFF

d_gene: NA
v_gene: TRBV7-2
j_gene: TRBJ2-2
abundance: NA
CDR3nt: TGTGCCAAGGCCGGGGGTCCGAACACCGGGGAGCTGTTTTTT
CDR3aa: CAKAGGPNTGELFF

d_gene: TRBD1
v_gene: TRBV28
j_gene: TRBJ2-7
abundance: NA
CDR3nt: TGTGCCAGCGGGACAGGGAGCCCCTACGAGCAGTACTTC
CDR3aa: CASGTGSPYEQYF

d_gene: NA
v_gene: TRBV4-3
j_gene: TRBJ2-7
abundance: NA
CDR3nt: TGCGCCAGCAGCCTTGAGAGGGAGTCAACCTACGAGCAGTACTTC
CDR3aa: CASSLERESTYEQYF

d_gene: NA
v_gene: TRBV2
j_gene: TRBJ2-1
abundance: NA
CDR3nt: TGTGCCAGCAGAGGCGGGGGCGAGGGGGGTCGATACAATGAGCAGTTCTTC
CDR3aa: CASRGGGEGGRYNEQFF

d_gene: NA
v_gene: TRBV6-1
j_gene: TRBJ2-2
abundance: NA
CDR3nt: TGTGCCAGCAGTGAAACCAGGCCCTCGATCGGCGGGGAGCTGTTTTTT
CDR3aa: CASSETRPSIGGELFF

d_gene: NA
v_gene: TRBV18
j_gene: TRBJ2-3
abundance: NA
CDR3nt: TGTGCCAGCGCGCGGACAGACACTAGCACAGATACGCAGTATTTT
CDR3aa: CASARTDTSTDTQYF